These 7 T cell receptor beta chains originate from one sample sequenced in a study of blood T cell repertoires in COVID-19. The assay was immunoSEQ multiplex PCR, and TCRdb's table has in-frame clones only and misses some. The repertoire holds 50,000 to 55,000 clones, with around 85% as singletons. The sequencing input was peripheral blood. Receptors originate from a man in his sixties with acute or convalescent COVID-19.

This rearrangement joins TRBV10-1 to TRBJ1-1; 8 nucleotides match TRBD1. Germline values: CDR1 WNHNN, CDR2 SYGVQD (reference sequence). This CDR3 region has 14 residues. After removal of 0 bases from V and 8 bases from J, the junction contained 5 bases not matched to a gene. The CDR3 here is CASSESWQGAEAFF. CDR3 DNA: TGCGCCAGCAGTGAGTCGTGGCAGGGGGCCGAAGCTTTCTTT.

A note on this clone: One junction end does not reproduce the germline sequence, and a read error may be involved. The rearrangement uses TRBV5-1 and TRBJ2-1; maybe TRBD2 (6 bases). Germline values: CDR1 SGHRS, CDR2 YFSETQ. CDR3 length: 14 residues. CDR3 in DNA: TGCGCCACCAGCTTTGCGGGGAGTAACTATGAGCAGTTCTTC. It specifies CATSFAGSNYEQFF. The full variable domain, rest sourced from reference TRBV5-1 and TRBJ2-1, is KAGVTQTPRYLIKTRGQQVTLSCSPISGHRSVSWYQQTPGQGLQFLFEYFSETQRNKGNFPGRFSGRQFSNSRSEMNVSTLELGDSALYLCATSFAGSNYEQFFGPGTRLTVL.

The chain couples TRBV5-1 to TRBJ2-1; TRBD2 aligns across 8 bases. CDR1 and CDR2 (germline): SGHRS, YFSETQ. V gave up 2 bases and J gave up 10 bases; unmatched junction bases: 5. The CDR3 totals 13 residues. The CDR3 DNA reads TGCGCCAGCAGCTTAAGCGGGAGTGGGGAGCAGTTCTTC. Its protein product is CASSLSGSGEQFF. Using reference TRBV5-1 and TRBJ2-1 for the parts outside the CDR3, the full variable domain is KAGVTQTPRYLIKTRGQQVTLSCSPISGHRSVSWYQQTPGQGLQFLFEYFSETQRNKGNFPGRFSGRQFSNSRSEMNVSTLELGDSALYLCASSLSGSGEQFFGPGTRLTVL.

In its sample, this clone was seen once. The V call is TRBV5-1, the J call TRBJ2-5, with 12 bases aligning to TRBD2. Germline assignment: CDR1 SGHRS and CDR2 YFSETQ. Unmatched junction bases numbered 4, after V lost 0 bases and J lost 4 bases. The CDR3 consists of 16 residues. CDR3 sequence: CASSLGLAGEGETQYF. CDR3 nucleotides: TGCGCCAGCAGCTTGGGACTAGCGGGAGAGGGAGAGACCCAGTACTTC.

V usage is TRBV28 and J usage is TRBJ2-6; D remains ambiguous. The CDR3 covers 14 residues. Germline V lookup: CDR1 MDHEN, CDR2 SYDVKM. Trimming cost V 10 bases and J 6 bases, with 16 bases left between them. The chain's CDR3 is CAIRLGHEANVLTF. CDR3 DNA: TGTGCCATCCGGCTGGGCCACGAGGCCAACGTCCTGACTTTC.

This chain joins TRBV5-1 and TRBJ2-5; TRBD2 agrees at 10 bases. CDR1 is SGHRS, CDR2 YFSETQ, per germline. The CDR3 has 13 residues. V shed 0 bases and J 11 bases; nucleotides not matched to a gene: 4. DNA of the CDR3: TGCGCCAGCAGCTTGGAGCGGGAGGGCCTTCAGTACTTC. This gives the protein CASSLEREGLQYF.

The chain is built from TRBV6-1 and TRBJ2-1, with 13 nucleotides matching TRBD2. Germline V gene lookup returns CDR1 MNHNS and CDR2 SASEGT. The CDR3 length is 16 residues. J gave up 3 bases and V 4 bases, and 3 bases lay outside the gene matches. CDR3 nucleotide sequence: TGTGCCAGCAGTGCTGGACTAGCGGGAGTCTACAATGAGCAGTTCTTC. Translating gives CASSAGLAGVYNEQFF.